The sequence of this T cell receptor beta chain was determined in a study of T cell responses to AZD1222 COVID-19 vaccine. General observations from the study: Vaccination with two AZD1222 doses was followed by a rise in Spike-specific TCR breadth and depth. In a largely white British group with more females than males, clonal diversity was possibly underestimated.

Assay: immunoSEQ multiplex PCR; the TCRdb copy retains only in-frame clones and omits some. The table records 180,000 or so clones, approximately 94% of them present only once. The sample holds a few counts of this clone. Its antigen is not known. CDR3 length: 16 amino acids. Looked up from germline, CDR1 is LNHDA and CDR2 is SQIVND (reference sequence). The ends were cut back, 0 bases at V and 2 bases at J, with 13 bases in the middle. Sequencing used peripheral blood, obtained on day 0 of AZD1222 vaccination. The chain uses TRBV19 and TRBJ1-1, with D possibly TRBD1 on 5 matching bases. The receptor's source is an adult in good health. As DNA, the CDR3 is TGTGCCAGTAGTATAGATCGTAGGGGTCTCAACACTGAAGCTTTCTTT. Its translation: CASSIDRRGLNTEAFF.